This T cell receptor (beta chain) emerged from a study of metastatic and nonmetastatic thyroid tumors. Across the whole study: Repertoires from blood and tumor or nodule tissue of malignant and benign thyroid patients were compared.

Original processing notes: CDR3 was compared across clinicopathological groups, and the resulting differences were used to build a distant-metastasis classifier for papillary thyroid cancer. Through MiXCR, TCRdb re-clonotyped the PCR reads. The V and J calls come from TCRdb's annotation, not from the publication. The sample records 60,000 to 75,000 clones, under 5% being singletons. None of the patients had undergone any treatment ahead of thyroid surgery. This clone was detected ten times or more. Its antigen is unknown. Study-level findings and limits: Reports indicated that malignant thyroid tumors showed significantly higher TCR beta diversity than benign nodules did, in blood and tumor.

Input material: blood. This TCR was recovered from a female donor with papillary thyroid cancer or a benign thyroid nodule (not recorded which). Some clones in this sample may be carry-over from other donors' samples.

CDR3 sequence: CASRGLGANEKLFF. Here the CDR3 DNA reads TGTGCCAGCAGGGGTTTGGGGGCTAATGAAAAACTGTTTTTT. This chain uses TRBV27 with TRBJ1-4; tentative D call: TRBD1 (5 bases). Looked up from germline, CDR1 is MNHEY and CDR2 is SMNVEV (reference sequence). Trimming took 6 bases from V and 3 from J, leaving 11 bases between them. CDR3 size: 14 residues.